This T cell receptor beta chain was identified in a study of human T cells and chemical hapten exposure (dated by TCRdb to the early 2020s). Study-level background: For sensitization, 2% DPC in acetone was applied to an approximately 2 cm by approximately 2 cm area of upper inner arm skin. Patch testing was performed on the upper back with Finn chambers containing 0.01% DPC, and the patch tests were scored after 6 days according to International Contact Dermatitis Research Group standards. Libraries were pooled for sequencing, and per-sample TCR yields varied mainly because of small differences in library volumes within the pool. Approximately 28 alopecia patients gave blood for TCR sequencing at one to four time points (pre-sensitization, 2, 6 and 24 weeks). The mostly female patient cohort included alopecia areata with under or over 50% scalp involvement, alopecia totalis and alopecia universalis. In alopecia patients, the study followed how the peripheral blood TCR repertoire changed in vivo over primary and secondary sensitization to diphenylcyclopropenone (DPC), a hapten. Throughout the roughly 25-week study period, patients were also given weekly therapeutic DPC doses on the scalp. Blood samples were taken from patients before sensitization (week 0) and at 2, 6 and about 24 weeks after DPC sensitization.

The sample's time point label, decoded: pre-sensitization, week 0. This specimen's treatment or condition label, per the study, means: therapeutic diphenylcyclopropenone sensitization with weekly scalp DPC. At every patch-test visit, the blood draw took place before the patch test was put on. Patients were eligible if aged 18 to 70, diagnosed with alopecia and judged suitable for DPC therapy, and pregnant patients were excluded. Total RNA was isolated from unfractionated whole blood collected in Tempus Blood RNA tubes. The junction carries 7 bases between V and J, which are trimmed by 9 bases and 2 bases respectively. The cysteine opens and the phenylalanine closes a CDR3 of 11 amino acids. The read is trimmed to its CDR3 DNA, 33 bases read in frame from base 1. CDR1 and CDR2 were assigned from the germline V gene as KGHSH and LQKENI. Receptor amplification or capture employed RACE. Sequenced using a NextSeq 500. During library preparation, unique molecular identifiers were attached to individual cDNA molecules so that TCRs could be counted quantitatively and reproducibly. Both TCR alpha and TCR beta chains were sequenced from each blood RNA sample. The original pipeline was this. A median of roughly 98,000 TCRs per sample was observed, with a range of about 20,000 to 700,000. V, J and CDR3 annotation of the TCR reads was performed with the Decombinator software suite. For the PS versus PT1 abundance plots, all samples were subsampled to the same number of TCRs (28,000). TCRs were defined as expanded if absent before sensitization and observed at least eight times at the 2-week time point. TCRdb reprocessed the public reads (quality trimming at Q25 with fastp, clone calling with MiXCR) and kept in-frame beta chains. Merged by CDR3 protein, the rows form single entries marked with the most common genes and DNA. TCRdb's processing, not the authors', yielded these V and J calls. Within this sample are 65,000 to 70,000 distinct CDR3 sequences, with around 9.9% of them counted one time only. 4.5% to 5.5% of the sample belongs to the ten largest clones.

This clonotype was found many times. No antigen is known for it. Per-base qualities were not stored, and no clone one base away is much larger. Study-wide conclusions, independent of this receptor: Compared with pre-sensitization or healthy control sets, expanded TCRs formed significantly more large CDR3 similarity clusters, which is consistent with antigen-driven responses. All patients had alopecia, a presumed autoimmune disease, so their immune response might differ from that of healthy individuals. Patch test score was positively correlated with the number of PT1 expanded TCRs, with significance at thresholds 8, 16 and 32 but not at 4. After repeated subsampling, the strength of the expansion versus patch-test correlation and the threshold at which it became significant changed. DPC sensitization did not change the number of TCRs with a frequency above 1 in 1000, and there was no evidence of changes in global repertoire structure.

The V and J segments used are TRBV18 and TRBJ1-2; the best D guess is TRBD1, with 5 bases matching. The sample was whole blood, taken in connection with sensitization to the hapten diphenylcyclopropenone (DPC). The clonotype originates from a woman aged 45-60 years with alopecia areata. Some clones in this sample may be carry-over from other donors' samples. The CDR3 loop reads CASWGNYGYTF. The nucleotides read TGTGCCAGTTGGGGGAACTATGGCTACACCTTC.